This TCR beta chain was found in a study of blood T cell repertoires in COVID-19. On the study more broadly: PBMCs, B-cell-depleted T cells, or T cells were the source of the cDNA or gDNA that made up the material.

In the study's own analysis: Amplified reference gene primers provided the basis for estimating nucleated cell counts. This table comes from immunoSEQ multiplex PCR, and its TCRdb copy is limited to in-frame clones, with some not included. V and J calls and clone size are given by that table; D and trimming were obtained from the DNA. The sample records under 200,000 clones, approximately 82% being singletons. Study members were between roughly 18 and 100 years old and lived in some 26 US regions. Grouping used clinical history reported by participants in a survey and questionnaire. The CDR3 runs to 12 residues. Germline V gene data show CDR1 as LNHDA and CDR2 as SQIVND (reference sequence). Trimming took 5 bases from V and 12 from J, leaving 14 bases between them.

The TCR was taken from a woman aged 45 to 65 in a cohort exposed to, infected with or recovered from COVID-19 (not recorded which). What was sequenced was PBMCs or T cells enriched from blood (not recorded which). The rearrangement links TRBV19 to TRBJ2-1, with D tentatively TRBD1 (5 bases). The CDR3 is CASSGSSQGQFF. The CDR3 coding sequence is TGTGCCAGTAGTGGTTCATCTCAGGGGCAGTTCTTC.